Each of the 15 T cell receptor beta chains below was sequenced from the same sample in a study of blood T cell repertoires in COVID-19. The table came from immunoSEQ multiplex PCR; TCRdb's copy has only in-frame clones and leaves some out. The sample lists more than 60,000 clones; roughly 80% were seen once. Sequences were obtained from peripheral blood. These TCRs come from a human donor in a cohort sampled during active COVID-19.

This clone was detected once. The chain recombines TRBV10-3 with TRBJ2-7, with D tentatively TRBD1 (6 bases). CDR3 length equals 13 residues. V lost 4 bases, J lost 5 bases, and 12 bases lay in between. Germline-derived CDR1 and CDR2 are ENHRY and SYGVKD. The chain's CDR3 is CAISGPGQNEQYF. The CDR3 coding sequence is TGTGCCATCAGTGGTCCCGGACAGAACGAGCAGTACTTC.

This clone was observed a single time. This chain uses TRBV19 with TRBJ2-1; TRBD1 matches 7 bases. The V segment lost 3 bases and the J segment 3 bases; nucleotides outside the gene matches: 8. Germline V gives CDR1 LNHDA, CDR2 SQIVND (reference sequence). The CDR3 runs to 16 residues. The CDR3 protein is CASSMARDSYYNEQFF. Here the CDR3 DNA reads TGTGCCAGTAGTATGGCAAGGGACAGTTACTACAATGAGCAGTTCTTC.

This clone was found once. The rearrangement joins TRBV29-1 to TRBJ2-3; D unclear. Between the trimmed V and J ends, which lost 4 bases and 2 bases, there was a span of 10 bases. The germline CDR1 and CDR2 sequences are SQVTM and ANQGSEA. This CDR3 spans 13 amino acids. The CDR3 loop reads CSVGQRHTDTQYF. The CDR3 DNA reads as TGCAGCGTTGGCCAGAGACACACAGATACGCAGTATTTT.

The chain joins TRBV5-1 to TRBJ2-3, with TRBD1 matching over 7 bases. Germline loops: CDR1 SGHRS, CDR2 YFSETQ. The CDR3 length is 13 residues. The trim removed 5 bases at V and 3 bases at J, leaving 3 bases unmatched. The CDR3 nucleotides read TGCGCCAGCAGACCGGGACAGACAGATACGCAGTATTTT. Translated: CASRPGQTDTQYF.

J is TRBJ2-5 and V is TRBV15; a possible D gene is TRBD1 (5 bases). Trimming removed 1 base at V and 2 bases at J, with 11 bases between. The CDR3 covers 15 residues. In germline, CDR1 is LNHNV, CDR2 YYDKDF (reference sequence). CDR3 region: CATSRARVLQETQYF. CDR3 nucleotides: TGTGCCACCAGCAGAGCCAGGGTTTTGCAAGAGACCCAGTACTTC. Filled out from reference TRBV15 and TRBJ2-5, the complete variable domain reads DAMVIQNPRYQVTQFGKPVTLSCSQTLNHNVMYWYQQKSSQAPKLLFHYYDKDFNNEADTPDNFQSRRPNTSFCFLDIRSPGLGDTAMYLCATSRARVLQETQYFGPGTRLLVL.

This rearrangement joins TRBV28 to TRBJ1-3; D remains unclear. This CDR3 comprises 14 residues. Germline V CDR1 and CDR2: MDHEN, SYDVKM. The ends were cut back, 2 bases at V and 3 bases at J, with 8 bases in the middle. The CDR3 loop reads CASSLVQIGNTIYF. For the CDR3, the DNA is TGTGCCAGCAGTTTAGTACAGATTGGAAACACCATATATTTT.

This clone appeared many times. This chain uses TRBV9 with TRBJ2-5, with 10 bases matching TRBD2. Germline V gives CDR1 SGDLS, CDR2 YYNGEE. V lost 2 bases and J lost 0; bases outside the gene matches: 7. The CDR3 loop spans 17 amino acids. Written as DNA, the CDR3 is TGTGCCAGCAGCGTCTCTAGCGGGGGCCTGTACCAAGAGACCCAGTACTTC. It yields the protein CASSVSSGGLYQETQYF.

This chain's CDR3 is CASSQEQDSYGYTF. The DNA for the CDR3 is TGTGCCAGCAGCCAAGAACAAGACAGCTATGGCTACACCTTC. The chain couples TRBV4-2 to TRBJ1-2, with D tentatively TRBD1 (5 bases). Germline V gene lookup returns CDR1 LGHNA and CDR2 YNFKEQ. The CDR3 is made up of 14 amino acids. V lost 0 bases and J 4 bases, leaving 9 bases between the germline ends.

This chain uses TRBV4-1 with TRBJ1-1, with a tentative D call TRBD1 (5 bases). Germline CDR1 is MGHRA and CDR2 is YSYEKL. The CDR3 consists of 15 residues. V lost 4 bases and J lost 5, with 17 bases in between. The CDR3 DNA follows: TGCGCCAGCAGCCCAACCGGAAGGGGTGGAACTGAAGCTTTCTTT. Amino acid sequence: CASSPTGRGGTEAFF.

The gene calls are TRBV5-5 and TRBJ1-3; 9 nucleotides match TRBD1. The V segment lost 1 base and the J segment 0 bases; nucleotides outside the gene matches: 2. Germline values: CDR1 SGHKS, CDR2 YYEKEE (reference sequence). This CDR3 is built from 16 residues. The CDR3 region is CASSLTGGNSGNTIYF. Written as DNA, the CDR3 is TGTGCCAGCAGCTTGACAGGGGGCAACTCTGGAAACACCATATATTTT.

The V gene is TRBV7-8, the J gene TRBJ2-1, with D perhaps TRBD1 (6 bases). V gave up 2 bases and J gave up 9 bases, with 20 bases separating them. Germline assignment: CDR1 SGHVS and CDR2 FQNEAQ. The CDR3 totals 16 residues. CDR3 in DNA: TGTGCCAGCAGCTTACGAGAGGGGGTTTATAGTGCTGAGCAGTTCTTC. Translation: CASSLREGVYSAEQFF.

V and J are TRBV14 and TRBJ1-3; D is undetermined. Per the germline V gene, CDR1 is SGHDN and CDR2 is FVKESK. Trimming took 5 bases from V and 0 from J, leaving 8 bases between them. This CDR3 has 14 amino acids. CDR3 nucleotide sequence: TGTGCCAGCAGCTACGGGAGCTCTGGAAACACCATATATTTT. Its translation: CASSYGSSGNTIYF. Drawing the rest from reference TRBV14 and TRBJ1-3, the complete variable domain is EAGVTQFPSHSVIEKGQTVTLRCDPISGHDNLYWYRRVMGKEIKFLLHFVKESKQDESGMPNNRFLAERTGGTYSTLKVQPAELEDSGVYFCASSYGSSGNTIYFGEGSWLTVV.

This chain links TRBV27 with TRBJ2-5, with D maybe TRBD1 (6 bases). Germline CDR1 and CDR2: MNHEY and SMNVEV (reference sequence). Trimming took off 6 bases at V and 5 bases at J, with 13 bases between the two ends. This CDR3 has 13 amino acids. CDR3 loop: CASRRTGSETQYF. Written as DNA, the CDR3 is TGTGCCAGCAGACGAACAGGGAGCGAGACCCAGTACTTC.

CDR3 region: CASSQGGSINYGYTF. The CDR3 DNA is TGTGCCAGCAGCCAAGGAGGCTCAATTAACTATGGCTACACCTTC. This sequence joins TRBV14 and TRBJ1-2; D is ambiguous. The germline V gene encodes CDR1 SGHDN and CDR2 FVKESK. CDR3 size: 15 residues. The V end was cut by 1 base, the J end by 1 base, with 10 bases between.

This CDR3 reads CASSQSPSSAKNIQYF. The CDR3 coding sequence is TGCGCCAGCAGCCAGTCCCCCAGTTCGGCCAAAAACATTCAGTACTTC. The chain recombines TRBV4-1 with TRBJ2-4; D not certain. The length of the CDR3 is 16 residues. V was pared by 3 bases and J by 1 base, with 13 bases between. Germline loops: CDR1 MGHRA, CDR2 YSYEKL.